What follows is one T cell receptor beta chain and its context. It has no known antigen specificity. No base quality information exists; no much larger clone differs at one position. What this sample's treatment or condition label stands for: approximately 10-day PBMC culture with coronavirus spike peptide pools or control peptides (ViraFEST assay). The ViraFEST assay was used in the study, in which antigen-specific T cells were expanded with peptide pools and expanded clonotypes were subsequently identified by TCR sequencing. The convalescent patients' positive SARS-CoV-2 PCR tests were from March to December 2020, which was before the Alpha, Beta and Delta variants emerged in the United States. Each well held 2.2 million or so PBMCs cultured with 9 to 10 ug/ml peptide pools in IMDM containing 5% human AB serum and 9.5 to 10 IU/ml IL-2. Half of the culture medium was replaced with fresh IL-2-containing medium on days 3 and 7. After ten to eleven days of culture, CD4+ T cells were isolated by negative selection using the EasySep CD4+ T cell isolation kit. PBMCs were separated from whole blood using Ficoll-Paque Plus gradient centrifugation and then either used fresh or cryopreserved at -140C. In general, triplicate wells were set up for every culture condition.

The junction carries 17 bases between V and J, which are trimmed by 7 bases and 5 bases respectively. Including the terminal cysteine and phenylalanine, the CDR3 comprises 14 residues. This entry keeps only the CDR3 DNA: 42 bases, framed from base 1. Taken from the germline V gene, the CDR1 and CDR2 loops are SGHVS and FQNEAQ. This record comes from a study of vaccination and CD4 T cells after COVID-19 (dated by TCRdb to 2021 to 2024). Describing the broader study: Every convalescent patient had a positive nasal swab PCR test for SARS-CoV-2, with mild disease in nine patients and severe disease in one. Post-vaccine blood samples were collected a median of about 72 days after the second vaccine dose, ranging from about 13 to 241 days. Culture stimuli were overlapping spike peptide pools from SARS-CoV-2 and from the common cold coronaviruses HCoV-NL63, HCoV-OC43 and HCoV-229E. Participants got two doses of the Pfizer-BioNTech BNT162b2 vaccine (n=8) or two doses of the Moderna mRNA-1273 vaccine (n=2). The spike-specific CD4+ TCR repertoire was compared before and after mRNA vaccination in over nine COVID-19 convalescent patients and a few infection-naive healthy vaccine recipients. Post-COVID blood samples were collected from convalescent patients a median of approximately 100 days after diagnosis, with a range of roughly 30 to 170 days. In the convalescent cohort there were six males and four females, among whom were two Hispanic individuals, seven Caucasians, two Asians and one multiracial person. As controls, cultures received a CEFX viral epitope pool (the positive control), an HIV-1 Nef peptide pool (the negative control), or no peptide at all. General conclusions and limits of the study: The study included relatively few convalescent patients and did not analyze early timepoints after natural infection. Among convalescent patients, a median roughly 90% of the SARS-CoV-2-reactive clones seen after vaccination appeared only after vaccination, which suggests priming specific to the vaccine. Of the vaccine-specific clones found in convalescent patients, nearly all (304 of 307) were mono-reactive for SARS-CoV-2 spike instead of being cross-reactive with common cold coronaviruses. An increase in the median number of SARS-CoV-2-reactive clonotypes from 20 to 25 after infection to 35 to 40 after vaccination was observed, but the change was not found to be significant.

The library was prepared using PCR. DNA from cultured CD4+ T cells was subjected to TCR sequencing with the Oncomine TCR Beta short-read assay at the Johns Hopkins FTIC core. The QIAamp micro DNA kit was used to extract genomic DNA from the cultured CD4+ T cells. The Oncomine TCR Beta libraries from cultured CD4+ T cells were pooled using unique dual indexes and then sequenced on an Illumina iSeq 100. Regarding the original processing steps: Non-productive sequences were removed, and CDR3s that did not start with C, did not end with F or W, or were shorter than 7 amino acids were discarded. Antigen-specific clonotypes were identified with the MANAFEST web application by comparing peptide-stimulated wells with reference and other culture wells. For a clone to be called positive, the clone needed an FDR below 0.05, an odds ratio above 5, and a productive frequency above 0.1% in at least two of three replicate wells. A clonotype counted as cross-reactive if it showed significant expansion both in the SARS-CoV-2 spike wells and in at least one common cold coronavirus spike condition. Using R version 3.6.1, CDR3 homology was evaluated through Levenshtein distances (stringdist) along with unrooted phylogenetic trees (ape). The public reads were reprocessed in TCRdb via fastp at Q25 and MiXCR, keeping in-frame beta chains. Rows are combined by CDR3 protein, so each entry shows the most common genes and DNA. The V and J calls follow TCRdb's processing rather than the paper's. Counted in this sample were some 12,000 distinct CDR3 sequences; about 37% of them appeared once. The ten largest clonotypes hold 20% to 25% of the sample.

Sequencing was done on a sample of cultured CD4+ T cells from blood. The chain was built from TRBV7-8 and TRBJ2-5, with TRBD1 perhaps the D gene, on 8 matching bases. The TCR originated in a human donor with COVID-19. The CDR3 in this case is CASTLHRGGETQYF. The nucleotides are TGTGCCAGCACCCTTCACAGGGGGGGGGAGACCCAGTACTTC.